This T cell receptor (beta chain) emerged from a study of shared clonotypes between healthy human individuals. V was clipped by 6 bases and J by 2 bases, with 19 bases between them. The CDR3 is 16 amino acids. From germline, CDR1 is LNHDA and CDR2 SQIVND (reference sequence). Worth noting for this clone: Its target is unknown.

TCRdb's copy holds only in-frame clones and misses some; the assay was immunoSEQ multiplex PCR. Of some 980,000 clones in the sample, approximately 80% are singletons; the top ten hold over 1.3%. Whole-study findings and limits: Since donors were few, the genetic and exposure-history diversity represented was limited.

The receptor comes from a man younger than 35 in good health. The chain uses TRBV19 and TRBJ1-1; tentative D call: TRBD1 (5 bases). What was sequenced was memory CD4+ T cells sorted from blood. The subset denotes: CD45RA-negative fraction. Here the CDR3 reads CASSRGMGGINTEAFF. As DNA, the CDR3 is TGTGCCAGTAGCCGAGGGATGGGGGGTATCAACACTGAAGCTTTCTTT. Full variable domain (outside the CDR3, taken from reference TRBV19 and TRBJ1-1): DGGITQSPKYLFRKEGQNVTLSCEQNLNHDAMYWYRQDPGQGLRLIYYSQIVNDFQKGDIAEGYSVSREKKESFPLTVTSAQKNPTAFYLCASSRGMGGINTEAFFGQGTRLTVV.